These 21 T cell receptor beta chains were sequenced from one sample in a study of long-term antiretroviral therapy in people with HIV. Sequencing used immunoSEQ v3.0 at survey level. TCRdb keeps only in-frame clones here, not all; method: immunoSEQ multiplex PCR. The sample consists of about 22,000 clones, roughly 80% of them appearing once. This specimen consisted of unsorted PBMCs, obtained 1.6 years after starting antiretroviral therapy. Every receptor here comes from a man aged 40-49 years with HIV.

The chain carries TRBV7-8 and TRBJ1-3; 7 bases are a match to TRBD1. CDR3 length equals 15 residues. V lost 1 base and J lost 3; bases outside the gene matches: 3. The V gene's germline CDR1 is SGHVS and CDR2 FQNEAQ. The CDR3 loop reads CASSLEGGGGNTIYF. Here the CDR3 DNA reads TGTGCCAGCAGCTTAGAAGGGGGCGGTGGAAACACCATATATTTT.

This clone was observed a few times. CDR3 coding DNA: TGCGCCAGCAGCCCCGGAGGACACGAGCAGTACTTC. It encodes CASSPGGHEQYF. The V call is TRBV5-1, the J call TRBJ2-7; weak D call: TRBD2 (5 bases). The CDR3 sequence is 12 residues long. From germline, CDR1 is SGHRS and CDR2 YFSETQ. V gave up 4 bases and J gave up 5 bases, with 10 bases separating them.

This chain joins TRBV6-5 and TRBJ2-6; D is possibly TRBD2 (5 bases). Germline CDR1 is MNHEY and CDR2 is SVGAGI. This CDR3 comprises 15 residues. With 5 bases removed from V and 2 bases from J, the gap between germline ends came to 10 bases. CDR3 nucleotides: TGTGCCAGCAGTCCGAGGGATACTGGGGCCAACGTCCTGACTTTC. Residues: CASSPRDTGANVLTF.

The chain couples TRBV11-2 to TRBJ2-1; D gene uncertain. The V and J ends lost 2 bases and 10 bases respectively, with 9 bases between them. This CDR3 is 12 amino acids long. Germline V gene data show CDR1 as SGHAT and CDR2 as FQNNGV. The CDR3 DNA reads as TGTGCCAGCAGCTTAATAGCCGAGGAGCAGTTCTTC. Translating it yields CASSLIAEEQFF.

The V gene is TRBV13, the J gene TRBJ1-3; the D is unclear. Germline values: CDR1 PRHDT, CDR2 FYEKMQ (reference sequence). CDR3 length: 15 residues. The V end was cut by 1 base, the J end by 4 bases, with 11 bases between. As DNA, the CDR3 is TGTGCCAGCAGCTTAGTTGGGCCGTCGGGAAACACCATATATTTT. It codes for CASSLVGPSGNTIYF.

DNA of the CDR3: TGCAGCATAGGAAGCGGGACCTCTACCTACGAGCAGTACTTC. Residues: CSIGSGTSTYEQYF. The gene calls are TRBV29-1 and TRBJ2-7; TRBD2 matches at 7 bases. This CDR3 contains 14 residues. With V trimmed by 8 bases and J by 2 bases, 12 bases remained unmatched. Germline CDR1 and CDR2: SQVTM and ANQGSEA.

The rearrangement uses TRBV18 and TRBJ1-5, with 10 bases identical to TRBD1. Trimming cost V 5 bases and J 6 bases; bases outside gene matches: 7. This CDR3 has 15 amino acids. Germline V gene data show CDR1 as KGHSH and CDR2 as LQKENI. The DNA of the CDR3 is TGTGCCAGCTCAGCATCCGGGACAGGGGTTCAGCCCCAGCATTTT. Its translation: CASSASGTGVQPQHF.

The chain employs TRBV2 and TRBJ2-3, with a tentative D call TRBD2 (7 bases). The CDR3 consists of 14 residues. The ends were cut back, 0 bases at V and 7 bases at J, with 11 bases in the middle. Looked up from germline, CDR1 is SNHLY and CDR2 is FYNNEI. The CDR3, as DNA: TGTGCCAGCAGTGAAGCGGGGGGGCATCATACGCAGTATTTT. It is translated as CASSEAGGHHTQYF. Using reference TRBV2 and TRBJ2-3 for the parts outside the CDR3, the full variable domain is EPEVTQTPSHQVTQMGQEVILRCVPISNHLYFYWYRQILGQKVEFLVSFYNNEISEKSEIFDDQFSVERPDGSNFTLKIRSTKLEDSAMYFCASSEAGGHHTQYFGPGTRLTVL.

This chain links TRBV14 with TRBJ2-1; D gene uncertain. Germline V gene lookup returns CDR1 SGHDN and CDR2 FVKESK. Trimming left V 4 bases short and J 4 bases short, with 14 bases between. The CDR3 totals 15 residues. This chain's CDR3 is CASSLWTEPYNEQFF. CDR3 in DNA: TGTGCCAGCAGCCTGTGGACGGAACCTTACAATGAGCAGTTCTTC.

This chain joins TRBV4-1 and TRBJ1-1, with D uncertain. In germline, CDR1 is MGHRA, CDR2 YSYEKL. With 3 bases removed from V and 4 bases from J, the gap between germline ends came to 15 bases. This CDR3 region has 15 residues. The CDR3 is CASSQYPREGTEAFF. The CDR3 DNA reads TGCGCCAGCAGCCAGTATCCGAGGGAGGGCACTGAAGCTTTCTTT.

The chain links TRBV9 to TRBJ1-1; tentatively, D is TRBD1 (6 bases). Germline V lookup: CDR1 SGDLS, CDR2 YYNGEE. This CDR3 has 18 amino acids. V was clipped by 0 bases and J by 0 bases, with 18 bases between them. This chain's CDR3 is CASSVDPLGGRVNTEAFF. CDR3 nucleotides: TGTGCCAGCAGCGTAGATCCCCTCGGGGGGCGCGTGAACACTGAAGCTTTCTTT.

The rearrangement links TRBV19 to TRBJ1-3; D remains ambiguous. Trimming left V 1 base short and J 4 bases short, with 5 bases between. The CDR3 totals 13 residues. Germline-derived CDR1 and CDR2 are LNHDA and SQIVND (reference sequence). The CDR3 coding sequence is TGTGCCAGTAGTATAGGAGGGGGAAACACCATATATTTT. It encodes CASSIGGGNTIYF. Together with reference TRBV19 and TRBJ1-3, the CDR3 gives the full variable domain: DGGITQSPKYLFRKEGQNVTLSCEQNLNHDAMYWYRQDPGQGLRLIYYSQIVNDFQKGDIAEGYSVSREKKESFPLTVTSAQKNPTAFYLCASSIGGGNTIYFGEGSWLTVV.

This chain connects TRBV13 to TRBJ2-7; 10 bases match TRBD1. There are 14 residues in the CDR3. The V gene end was trimmed by 6 bases and the J gene end by 6 bases; junction bases not matched to a gene: 8. Germline V lookup: CDR1 PRHDT, CDR2 FYEKMQ (reference sequence). This CDR3 is CASRTGGSPSEQYF. The DNA of the CDR3 is TGTGCCAGCAGGACAGGGGGCTCGCCATCCGAGCAGTACTTC.

The CDR3 protein is CASSRRTEGGSPLHF. For the CDR3, the DNA is TGCGCCAGCAGCCGACGGACGGAGGGAGGTTCACCCCTCCACTTT. The rearrangement joins TRBV4-1 to TRBJ1-6, with no clear D. The V gene lost 4 bases and the J gene lost 9 bases, with 16 bases spanning the gap. Looked up from germline, CDR1 is MGHRA and CDR2 is YSYEKL. The CDR3 spans 15 residues.

This chain joins TRBV6-5 and TRBJ2-7; no definite D call. Germline V CDR1 and CDR2: MNHEY, SVGAGI. Trimming took off 4 bases at V and 0 bases at J, with 7 bases between the two ends. The CDR3 contains 13 residues. CDR3 nucleotides: TGTGCCAGCAGTTCGGCCGGCTCCTACGAGCAGTACTTC. It encodes CASSSAGSYEQYF.

This chain links TRBV5-5 with TRBJ1-1; TRBD1 agrees at 7 bases. Germline lookup yields CDR1 SGHKS and CDR2 YYEKEE (reference sequence). CDR3 length: 14 residues. V lost 3 bases, J lost 6 bases, and 8 bases stayed unmatched. The CDR3: CASSSTGSNAEAFF. In DNA form, the CDR3 reads TGTGCCAGCAGCTCGACAGGGTCAAACGCTGAAGCTTTCTTT.

The chain is built from TRBV6-5 and TRBJ1-1; perhaps TRBD1 as D (6 bases). The CDR3 spans 16 residues. Germline lookup yields CDR1 MNHEY and CDR2 SVGAGI. Trimming cost V 2 bases and J 5 bases, with 18 bases left between them. As DNA, the CDR3 is TGTGCCAGCAGTTACACCCGGGGGGGGCGACGAACTGAAGCTTTCTTT. As protein: CASSYTRGGRRTEAFF.

The chain is built from TRBV6-6 and TRBJ2-1, with D perhaps TRBD1 (6 bases). This CDR3 spans 15 amino acids. The V gene lost 0 bases and the J gene lost 7 bases, with 13 bases spanning the gap. Germline V CDR1 and CDR2: MNHNY, SVGAGI (reference sequence). CDR3 region: CASSYSETGGNEQFF. In DNA, the CDR3 is TGTGCCAGCAGTTACTCGGAGACAGGTGGGAATGAGCAGTTCTTC.

This sequence joins TRBV6-5 and TRBJ2-2; 10 bases map to TRBD2. Germline V CDR1 and CDR2: MNHEY, SVGAGI. V dropped 0 bases and J dropped 6; count of bases not matched to a gene: 4. The CDR3 totals 16 residues. Here the CDR3 reads CASSYSTLAGAGELFF. In nucleotides, the CDR3 is TGTGCCAGCAGTTACTCGACGCTAGCGGGGGCCGGGGAGCTGTTTTTT.

This clone was seen a handful of times. DNA of the CDR3: TGTGCCAGCGGGGAGACGAGGGACAGGAAGAACTACGAGCAGTACTTC. Its translation is CASGETRDRKNYEQYF. The J gene is TRBJ2-7, the V gene TRBV2, with 8 nucleotides matching TRBD1. V was pared by 8 bases and J by 3 bases, with 15 bases of the junction left unmatched. Germline V CDR1 and CDR2: SNHLY, FYNNEI. The CDR3 runs to 16 residues.

The chain carries TRBV2 and TRBJ1-4; no reliable D call. CDR3 length: 15 residues. V was trimmed by 2 bases and J by 3 bases, leaving 10 bases between them. Germline V gene sequence: CDR1 SNHLY, CDR2 FYNNEI. The CDR3 here is CASSELDRANEKLFF. CDR3 nucleotide sequence: TGTGCCAGCAGTGAATTAGATCGGGCTAATGAAAAACTGTTTTTT.